This T cell receptor beta chain was identified during a study of beta chain features in type 1 diabetes. Study-wide results and caveats: Shortening of TCRB CDR3s, moderate but significant, appeared in all four CD4+ subsets of Type 1 diabetes patients.

Of the isolated RNA, all was reverse transcribed, and so the sequenced material was expressed TCRB transcripts. Here immunoSEQ multiplex PCR was the method, and the copy in TCRdb shows in-frame clones only, minus some. Among about 650,000 clones listed, about an eighth were seen once. The V gene lost 1 base and the J gene lost 2 bases, with 6 bases spanning the gap. This CDR3 spans 14 amino acids. In germline, CDR1 is SGHDN, CDR2 FVKESK. Remarks on this clone: What it binds is not known.

The rearrangement uses TRBV14 and TRBJ2-1; D remains ambiguous. The specimen was naive CD4+ T cells from blood. The clonotype originates from a man between 25 and 39 years old with type 1 diabetes. CDR3 bases: TGTGCCAGCAGCCAAGTCGGTCCCTACAATGAGCAGTTCTTC. Translated, it gives CASSQVGPYNEQFF.